A selection of T cell receptor beta chains follows, all from one sample in a study of cytomegalovirus exposure and HLA in healthy donors. The data were produced by immunoSEQ multiplex PCR, yet TCRdb's version contains in-frame clones alone and is incomplete. The table lists some 130,000 clones, 80% of them singletons. Sequencing input: PBMCs. The receptors derive from a human donor in good health. CDR3s include the opening cysteine and the closing phenylalanine or tryptophan. The D gene is left open where the match is weak. Clone size is shown for a subset of rows, as once, few, many or a class of expanded clone.

>.|.|TRBV27|TRBJ1-2
CATRTRDGYTF
TGTGCCACGAGAACTCGGGATGGCTACACCTTC
>.|TRBD2|TRBV4-2|TRBJ2-1
CASSQVKAGGQNDEQFF
TGTGCCAGCAGCCAAGTCAAAGCGGGGGGGCAGAATGATGAGCAGTTCTTC
>.|TRBD1|TRBV2|TRBJ1-2
CAGLTGGRGYTF
TGTGCCGGCCTAACAGGGGGCCGGGGCTACACCTTC
>.|.|TRBV23-1|TRBJ1-1
CASNAGGSNTEAFF
TGCGCCAGCAATGCAGGAGGATCGAACACTGAAGCTTTCTTT
>.|.|TRBV10-3|TRBJ2-7
CAISEGGAGAQAYEQYF
TGTGCCATCAGTGAGGGGGGGGCGGGGGCCCAAGCCTACGAGCAGTACTTC
>.|.|TRBV9|TRBJ1-2
CASSVDGSQVYGYTF
TGTGCCAGCAGCGTAGATGGCTCGCAGGTCTATGGCTACACCTTC
>.|.|TRBV6-1|TRBJ1-5
CAGSELGAGQPQHF
TGTGCCGGGTCCGAATTGGGGGCTGGGCAGCCCCAGCATTTT
>.|TRBD1|TRBV29-1|TRBJ1-6
CSVSGQGDSPLHF
TGCAGCGTTTCGGGACAGGGGGATTCACCCCTCCACTTT
>.|TRBD1|TRBV12-5|TRBJ1-2
CASGGGAGGDGYTF
TGTGCTAGTGGAGGTGGGGCAGGGGGCGATGGCTACACCTTC
>.|.|TRBV2|TRBJ1-1
CASSEALPGHTEAFF
TGTGCCAGCAGTGAAGCGCTTCCTGGACATACTGAAGCTTTCTTT
>.|TRBD1|TRBV28|TRBJ1-1
CASRGQGTEAFF
TGTGCCAGCAGAGGACAGGGAACTGAAGCTTTCTTT
>.|TRBD1|TRBV6-5|TRBJ1-1
CASSYLDRAPTEAFF
TGTGCCAGCAGTTACTTGGACAGGGCTCCCACTGAAGCTTTCTTT
>.|TRBD2|TRBV9|TRBJ2-5
CASSVDLTSGGITQYF
TGTGCCAGCAGCGTAGATTTGACTAGCGGGGGCATAACCCAGTACTTC
>.|.|TRBV4-2|TRBJ2-5
CASSPGGPQETQYF
TGTGCCAGCAGCCCTGGGGGCCCACAAGAGACCCAGTACTTC
>.|.|TRBV7-3|TRBJ2-3
CASSLNLLGAGDTQYF
TGTGCCAGCAGCTTAAATTTATTGGGGGCCGGGGATACGCAGTATTTT
>.|TRBD2|TRBV5-8|TRBJ2-5
CAAGEGLAVVQETQYF
TGTGCCGCCGGCGAGGGTCTAGCGGTGGTTCAAGAGACCCAGTACTTC
>.|.|TRBV11-2|TRBJ1-3
CASSVTRGYGNTIYF
TGTGCCAGCAGCGTAACCCGGGGGTATGGAAACACCATATATTTT
>few|TRBD1|TRBV6-1|TRBJ1-4
CATSSGQDNEKLFF
TGTGCCACCAGTTCGGGACAGGATAACGAAAAACTGTTTTTT
>.|.|TRBV9|TRBJ2-3
CASSAEVGSTDTQYF
TGTGCCAGCAGCGCCGAAGTGGGCTCTACAGATACGCAGTATTTT
>.|TRBD2|TRBV7-9|TRBJ2-1
CASSLTLQRGALNNEQFF
TGTGCCAGCAGCTTAACCCTCCAGCGGGGAGCGTTGAACAATGAGCAGTTCTTC
>.|TRBD2|TRBV7-7|TRBJ2-2
CASSFLTSGGLDTGELFF
TGTGCCAGCAGCTTCCTTACTAGCGGGGGCCTTGACACCGGGGAGCTGTTTTTT
>.|.|TRBV4-2|TRBJ2-1
CASSQESAGKYNEQFF
TGTGCCAGCAGCCAAGAGTCGGCGGGGAAGTACAATGAGCAGTTCTTC
>.|TRBD1|TRBV11-2|TRBJ2-7
CASSLGGRGPYEQYF
TGTGCCAGCAGCTTAGGGGGTAGGGGGCCCTACGAGCAGTACTTC
>.|.|TRBV28|TRBJ1-3
CASSLIVRVPGALTSGNTIYF
TGTGCCAGCAGTTTAATAGTCAGGGTTCCAGGAGCCCTAACCTCTGGAAACACCATATATTTT
>.|TRBD2|TRBV5-4|TRBJ2-3
CASSSGLAGLNTDTQYF
TGTGCCAGCAGCTCCGGACTAGCGGGACTCAACACAGATACGCAGTATTTT
>.|TRBD1|TRBV19|TRBJ2-1
CASSTPTGTGDNEQFF
TGTGCCAGTAGTACCCCAACCGGGACAGGGGACAATGAGCAGTTCTTC
>.|.|TRBV7-2|TRBJ1-1
CASSFPQNTEAFF
TGTGCCAGCAGCTTTCCCCAGAACACTGAAGCTTTCTTT
>.|TRBD1|TRBV27|TRBJ1-6
CASNFIGTGFDSPLHF
TGTGCCAGCAACTTTATCGGGACAGGGTTTGATTCACCCCTCCACTTT
>.|.|TRBV4-1|TRBJ2-2
CASTPGFNTGELFF
TGCGCCAGCACCCCCGGTTTTAACACCGGGGAGCTGTTTTTT
>.|TRBD1|TRBV7-9|TRBJ1-5
CSSQTGVDQPQHF
TGTTCCAGTCAGACAGGGGTGGATCAGCCCCAGCATTTT
>.|TRBD2|TRBV15|TRBJ2-3
CATGLAGGPSDTQYF
TGTGCCACAGGGTTGGCGGGGGGGCCTTCTGATACGCAGTATTTT
>.|.|TRBV6-5|TRBJ1-2
CASSFSGAESYGYTF
TGTGCCAGCAGTTTTAGCGGGGCCGAATCCTATGGCTACACCTTC
>.|TRBD1|TRBV5-6|TRBJ2-7
CASSPGTGVDEQYF
TGTGCCAGCAGCCCAGGGACAGGGGTCGACGAGCAGTACTTC
>.|.|TRBV27|TRBJ2-5
CASSLVVSLDPLEQYF
TGTGCCAGCAGTTTAGTTGTATCACTGGATCCTTTGGAGCAGTACTTC
>.|TRBD1|TRBV7-9|TRBJ1-6
CASSLAGARTGWNSPLHF
TGTGCCAGCAGCTTAGCGGGGGCCCGGACAGGGTGGAATTCACCCCTCCACTTT
>.|.|TRBV28|TRBJ1-1
CASSAGTEAFF
TGTGCCAGCAGTGCCGGGACAGAAGCTTTCTTT